Listed below are T cell receptor beta chains from one sample, sequenced in a study of OX40 agonist ivuxolimab in advanced cancers. Clones were read by immunoSEQ multiplex PCR, and TCRdb kept only the in-frame ones, dropping some. This sample has roughly 45,000 clones, with around 87% found just once. The specimen was CD4+ or CD8+ T cells sorted from blood, collected in a trial of the OX40 agonist ivuxolimab. These receptors all come from an adult with an advanced solid tumor such as melanoma, head and neck, liver or kidney cancer. Both conserved end residues are part of each CDR3. A D gene is named only where the DNA matches it firmly. Clone size is shown for a subset of rows, as once, few, many or a class of expanded clone.

>TRBJ1-1|NA|NA|TRBV7-9
TGTGCCAGCAGCTTAGATCCAGTTTCTGAAGCTTTCTTT
CASSLDPVSEAFF
>TRBJ2-5|NA|NA|TRBV6-6
TGTGCCAGCACCGAAGGAGAGACCCAGTACTTC
CASTEGETQYF
>TRBJ2-7|NA|NA|TRBV25-1
TGTGCCAGCGGATTAGGAGGGAAGCGCGAGCAGTACTTC
CASGLGGKREQYF
>TRBJ1-2|NA|once|TRBV5-6
TGTGCCAGCAGCTTGTTCAGGGAGGACTATGGCTACACCTTC
CASSLFREDYGYTF
>TRBJ1-2|NA|NA|TRBV6-1
TGTGCCAGCACCGACCAGAACTATGGCTACACCTTC
CASTDQNYGYTF
>TRBJ1-2|TRBD1|NA|TRBV28
TGTGCCAGCTCCGGGACAGACTATGGCTACACCTTC
CASSGTDYGYTF
>TRBJ2-5|NA|NA|TRBV27
TGTGCCAGCAGTTACGCGGGGTTGGAGACCCAGTACTTC
CASSYAGLETQYF
>TRBJ2-2|NA|NA|TRBV25-1
TGTGCCAGCAGTGAATTCGGCAGGGGAGGCACCGGGGAGCTGTTTTTT
CASSEFGRGGTGELFF
>TRBJ1-6|NA|NA|TRBV6-5
TGTGCCAGTTCGATCGGGGGGGAAAATTCACCCCTCCACTTT
CASSIGGENSPLHF
>TRBJ1-6|NA|NA|TRBV9
TGTGCCAGCAGCGGGACAGTCACCAATTCACCCCTCCACTTT
CASSGTVTNSPLHF
>TRBJ1-2|TRBD1|NA|TRBV11-2
TGTGCCAGCAGCCGGGGGGACAGGGGGCAACGTGGCTACACCTTC
CASSRGDRGQRGYTF
>TRBJ1-1|NA|NA|TRBV4-2
TGTGCCAGCAGCTTAGACCCAGGGAGCGCTGAAGCTTTCTTT
CASSLDPGSAEAFF
>TRBJ2-5|NA|NA|TRBV20-1
TGCAGTGCCAGCCTAGAGACCCAGTACTTC
CSASLETQYF
>TRBJ2-1|TRBD2|NA|TRBV27
TGTGCCAGCCTAATCTGGCTAGCGGGGAGGGAGCAGTTCTTC
CASLIWLAGREQFF
>TRBJ1-5|TRBD1|NA|TRBV6-5
TGTGCCAGCAGCCTAAGGACAGGGGGGAATCAGCCCCAGCATTTT
CASSLRTGGNQPQHF
>TRBJ2-7|TRBD2|NA|TRBV2
TGTGCCAGCAGCGGGGGGAACACAGGATACGAGCAGTACTTC
CASSGGNTGYEQYF
>TRBJ1-1|NA|NA|TRBV6-5
TGTGCCACCATTGTTCCTCGGGGAACTGAAGCTTTCTTT
CATIVPRGTEAFF
>TRBJ2-5|TRBD2|NA|TRBV2
TGTGCCAGCAGTGAAGGGGGGGGGAGGAAGACCCAGTACTTC
CASSEGGGRKTQYF
>TRBJ1-2|NA|NA|TRBV5-1
TGCGCCAGCAGCTTGGATAAAGGGGGACCCTATGGCTACACCTTC
CASSLDKGGPYGYTF
>TRBJ2-2|NA|NA|TRBV18
TGTGCCAGCTCACCACCGGTTCAGGGGAGTGCCGGGGAGCTGTTTTTT
CASSPPVQGSAGELFF
>TRBJ2-1|NA|NA|TRBV30
TGTGCCTGGAGTGGGACCTACAATGAGCAGTTCTTC
CAWSGTYNEQFF
>TRBJ2-3|NA|NA|TRBV7-3
TGTGCCAGCAGCTTCGTGGGCAGCACAGATACGCAGTATTTT
CASSFVGSTDTQYF
>TRBJ2-1|TRBD2|NA|TRBV5-1
TGCGCCAGCAGCTTGGCCCGTAGCGGGGCCTACAATGAGCAGTTCTTC
CASSLARSGAYNEQFF
>TRBJ2-3|TRBD2|NA|TRBV19
TGTGCCAGTAGTCAGATCGGTAGCGGGAGCCCCCCAGATACGCAGTATTTT
CASSQIGSGSPPDTQYF
>TRBJ1-1|TRBD1|NA|TRBV6-1
TGTGCCAGCAGTGCCGGGACAGGGGTAATGGTGAACACTGAAGCTTTCTTT
CASSAGTGVMVNTEAFF
>TRBJ2-5|NA|NA|TRBV9
NA
CASSVSGQGGETQYF
>TRBJ1-4|TRBD1|NA|TRBV4-2
TGTGCCAGCAGCTCCAACAGGGGAATAGACGAAAAACTGTTTTTT
CASSSNRGIDEKLFF
>TRBJ1-2|TRBD1|NA|TRBV7-2
TGTGCCAGCAGCGGAGCCGGGACAGGGTTCAGCTACACCTTC
CASSGAGTGFSYTF
>TRBJ2-7|TRBD1|NA|TRBV11-1
TGTGCCAGCAGCTTAGCCCCCGGGACAGTCCCCGAGCAGTACTTC
CASSLAPGTVPEQYF
>TRBJ2-7|NA|NA|TRBV4-1
TGCGCCAGCAGCCAAGATAGCCGTAGCTCCTACGAGCAGTACTTC
CASSQDSRSSYEQYF
>TRBJ1-4|NA|NA|TRBV21-1
TGTGCCAGCAGGTTGTCGTGTCATGAAAAACTGTTTTTT
CASRLSCHEKLFF
>TRBJ2-7|NA|NA|TRBV11-3
TGTGCCAGCAGCTCAAGGACGGGGACCTACGAGCAGTACTTC
CASSSRTGTYEQYF
>TRBJ2-7|TRBD2|NA|TRBV4-1
TGCGCCAGCAGCCTAACTAGCGGGGGTAACCTCTACGAGCAGTACTTC
CASSLTSGGNLYEQYF
>TRBJ2-1|TRBD2|NA|TRBV6-6
TGTGCCAGCAGGCTGGCGGGGGGTCAATCCAATGAGCAGTTCTTC
CASRLAGGQSNEQFF
>TRBJ1-6|NA|NA|TRBV5-4
TGTGCCAGCAGCTTGTCCCCAGGGCCGGATTCACCCCTCCACTTT
CASSLSPGPDSPLHF
>TRBJ2-7|NA|NA|TRBV7-8
TGTGCCAGCACCAAAGGAGGGGTAGGGACCTACGAGCAGTACTTC
CASTKGGVGTYEQYF
>TRBJ1-2|NA|NA|TRBV4-1
TGCGCCAGCAGCCGGAGCACTAACTATGGCTACACCTTC
CASSRSTNYGYTF
>TRBJ2-7|TRBD2|few|TRBV4-2
TGTGCCAGCAGCCAAGCGGGACTAGCGGGAGGGCTCTCCTACGAGCAGTACTTC
CASSQAGLAGGLSYEQYF
>TRBJ1-1|TRBD1|NA|TRBV27
TGTGCCAGCAGTCCCGGACAGGGTCAGGGTGAAGCTTTCTTT
CASSPGQGQGEAFF
>TRBJ2-3|NA|NA|TRBV7-9
TGTGCCAGCAGCTTCATTGGGACACCTGGGGCAGATACGCAGTATTTT
CASSFIGTPGADTQYF
>TRBJ1-5|NA|few|TRBV19
TGTGCCAGTAACTTTAGGGACAATCAGCCCCAGCATTTT
CASNFRDNQPQHF
>TRBJ1-2|NA|NA|TRBV7-8
TGTGCCAGCAGCTCGGCGCCGGGGGCAACTAACTATGGCTACACCTTC
CASSSAPGATNYGYTF
>TRBJ2-7|TRBD2|NA|TRBV6-1
TGTGCCACCTCCCCGGGACTAGCTTCTTTCGAGCAGTACTTC
CATSPGLASFEQYF
>TRBJ1-5|NA|NA|TRBV4-1
TGCGCCAGCAGCCCCGGCGAAAGGCGGCCCCAGCATTTT
CASSPGERRPQHF
>TRBJ2-5|NA|NA|TRBV28
TGTGCCAGCAGTACCGGGACATTGGGGACCCAGTACTTC
CASSTGTLGTQYF
>TRBJ1-4|NA|NA|TRBV19
TGTGCCAGTAGGGCCGCCCCAAGCAGGGCTGAAAAACTGTTTTTT
CASRAAPSRAEKLFF
>TRBJ1-5|NA|NA|TRBV5-1
TGCGCCAGCAGCTTGGATCACTATAGCAATCAGCCCCAGCATTTT
CASSLDHYSNQPQHF